A single sample is the source of the 10 T cell receptor beta chains below, sequenced in a study of cytomegalovirus exposure and HLA in healthy donors. PCR was performed using 60 Vbeta and 13 Jbeta primers. Profiling relied on immunoSEQ multiplex PCR, and the TCRdb table lists in-frame clones only, not all of them. The top ten clones hold 1% of a sample with 150,000 or so clones, around three quarters of them seen once. The sample consisted of PBMCs. The receptor source for this set is a woman aged 50 to 60 in good health and CMV-seropositive.

The V call is TRBV5-4, the J call TRBJ1-1; D remains ambiguous. In germline, CDR1 is SGHNT, CDR2 YYREEE (reference sequence). The length of the CDR3 is 12 residues. The V gene lost 3 bases and the J gene lost 11 bases, with 14 bases spanning the gap. CDR3 coding DNA: TGTGCCAGCAGCTCCCCAGAATTGGAGGCTTTCTTT. Its protein product is CASSSPELEAFF. The full variable domain, with the rest looked up from reference TRBV5-4 and TRBJ1-1, is ETGVTQSPTHLIKTRGQQVTLRCSSQSGHNTVSWYQQALGQGPQFIFQYYREEENGRGNFPPRFSGLQFPNYSSELNVNALELDDSALYLCASSSPELEAFFGQGTRLTVV.

This sequence joins TRBV19 and TRBJ1-2, with D possibly being TRBD1 (5 bases). V was pared by 5 bases and J by 3 bases, with 19 bases between. CDR3 length equals 16 residues. Per germline, CDR1 LNHDA and CDR2 SQIVND (reference sequence). The CDR3 sequence: CASSPIDLQVYYGYTF. In DNA form, the CDR3 reads TGTGCCAGTAGTCCAATAGACCTACAGGTATACTATGGCTACACCTTC. The variable domain in full, completed from reference TRBV19 and TRBJ1-2, reads DGGITQSPKYLFRKEGQNVTLSCEQNLNHDAMYWYRQDPGQGLRLIYYSQIVNDFQKGDIAEGYSVSREKKESFPLTVTSAQKNPTAFYLCASSPIDLQVYYGYTFGSGTRLTVV.

The sample holds a few counts of this clone. The V gene is TRBV2, the J gene TRBJ2-2; 7 bases fit TRBD1. J was trimmed by 2 bases and V by 6 bases; bases with no gene match: 6. Germline V lookup: CDR1 SNHLY, CDR2 FYNNEI. The CDR3 is 15 amino acids. The CDR3 DNA sequence: TGTGCCAGCAGGCGACAGGGATCTAACACCGGGGAGCTGTTTTTT. It codes for CASRRQGSNTGELFF.

CDR3 loop: CASSLMAGGLGIGELFF. In DNA form, the CDR3 reads TGTGCCAGCAGCTTGATGGCGGGAGGGCTAGGAATCGGGGAGCTGTTTTTT. J is TRBJ2-2 and V is TRBV7-2, with 9 bases identical to TRBD2. Germline lookup yields CDR1 SGHTA and CDR2 FQGNSA. The CDR3 contains 17 residues. The junction had 12 bases not matched to a gene; V was cut back by 3 bases and J by 7 bases.

This clone was observed a single time. The chain carries TRBV28 and TRBJ2-1; 9 bases are shared with TRBD2. Germline V gene sequence: CDR1 MDHEN, CDR2 SYDVKM. J lost 4 bases, V lost 5 bases, and 9 bases had no gene match. The CDR3 covers 16 residues. CDR3 sequence (DNA): TGTGCCAGCAGTCTTACAAGGGCGGGAGGGTACAATGAGCAGTTCTTC. It yields the protein CASSLTRAGGYNEQFF.

V and J are TRBV7-9 and TRBJ1-1; 8 positions match TRBD1. Germline V gene lookup returns CDR1 SEHNR and CDR2 FQNEAQ (reference sequence). This CDR3 has 13 residues. Trimming cost V 5 bases and J 10 bases; bases outside gene matches: 9. The CDR3 region is CASSLDRGRGAFF. DNA for the CDR3: TGTGCCAGCAGCCTCGACAGGGGAAGAGGAGCTTTCTTT. The variable domain in full, completed from reference TRBV7-9 and TRBJ1-1, reads DTGVSQNPRHKITKRGQNVTFRCDPISEHNRLYWYRQTLGQGPEFLTYFQNEAQLEKSRLLSDRFSAERPKGSFSTLEIQRTEQGDSAMYLCASSLDRGRGAFFGQGTRLTVV.

The chain joins TRBV7-9 to TRBJ2-1, with D possibly TRBD1 on 6 matching bases. The CDR3 runs to 15 residues. The germline gives CDR1 SEHNR, CDR2 FQNEAQ (reference sequence). V was cut by 3 bases and J by 3 bases, with 12 bases left in between. The CDR3 region is CASSFYRDLYNEQFF. The CDR3 coding sequence is TGTGCCAGCAGCTTTTACAGGGACCTCTACAATGAGCAGTTCTTC.

This clone was counted a few times. This chain links TRBV21-1 with TRBJ2-7; the DNA was not used to check the table's D call, TRBD1. TRBV21-1 is tagged as a pseudogene. This CDR3 has 11 residues. CDR3 residues: CASSNRDTEYF. The DNA of the CDR3 is TGTGCCAGCAGCAATCGGGACACGGAGTACTTC.

This clone was seen a handful of times. The chain employs TRBV13 and TRBJ1-2, with no clear D. Trimming pared 3 bases from V and 1 base from J, leaving 12 bases between. Germline CDR1 is PRHDT and CDR2 is FYEKMQ (reference sequence). The length of the CDR3 is 15 residues. The CDR3 sequence is CASSFGRTVNYGYTF. CDR3 sequence (DNA): TGTGCCAGCAGCTTCGGGAGGACCGTTAACTATGGCTACACCTTC. Together with reference TRBV13 and TRBJ1-2, the CDR3 gives the full variable domain: AAGVIQSPRHLIKEKRETATLKCYPIPRHDTVYWYQQGPGQDPQFLISFYEKMQSDKGSIPDRFSAQQFSDYHSELNMSSLELGDSALYFCASSFGRTVNYGYTFGSGTRLTVV.

The chain links TRBV18 to TRBJ1-1; 11 bases are a match to TRBD1. Germline values: CDR1 KGHSH, CDR2 LQKENI. Trimming took 5 bases from V and 3 from J; bases not matched to a gene: 5. This CDR3 comprises 15 residues. DNA for the CDR3: TGTGCCAGCTCAGAATGGACAGGGGGCGACACTGAAGCTTTCTTT. Protein sequence: CASSEWTGGDTEAFF.